This TCR beta chain emerged from a study of cytomegalovirus exposure and HLA in healthy donors. Study-wide background: In a later analysis, the roughly 120 validation repertoires were reported to have used the same platform as the 600 to 800 first-cohort repertoires. Study results and limitations: The study found most TCR sequences rare, yet found some public TCRs in many donors. The classifier was said to identify cytomegalovirus status with high specificity and sensitivity.

A roughly 120-subject validation cohort, separate from the approximately 670-subject first cohort, supplied the donors. About this clone: Its antigen is unidentified.

Germline V lookup: CDR1 MNHEY, CDR2 SMNVEV (reference sequence). The length of the CDR3 is 15 residues. V dropped 0 bases and J dropped 5 bases, with 11 bases sitting between them. Here immunoSEQ multiplex PCR was the method, and the copy in TCRdb shows in-frame clones only, minus some. Found here are approximately 210,000 clones, 88% of them singletons; the top ten hold 2.9%. The sample consisted of PBMCs. The sequence derives from a woman between 18 and 30 years old in good health and CMV-seronegative. The chain recombines TRBV27 with TRBJ2-1, with D perhaps matching TRBD1 (5 bases). The CDR3 loop reads CASSLSATGNNEQFF. The CDR3 region has the DNA TGTGCCAGCAGTTTATCGGCTACAGGAAACAATGAGCAGTTCTTC.